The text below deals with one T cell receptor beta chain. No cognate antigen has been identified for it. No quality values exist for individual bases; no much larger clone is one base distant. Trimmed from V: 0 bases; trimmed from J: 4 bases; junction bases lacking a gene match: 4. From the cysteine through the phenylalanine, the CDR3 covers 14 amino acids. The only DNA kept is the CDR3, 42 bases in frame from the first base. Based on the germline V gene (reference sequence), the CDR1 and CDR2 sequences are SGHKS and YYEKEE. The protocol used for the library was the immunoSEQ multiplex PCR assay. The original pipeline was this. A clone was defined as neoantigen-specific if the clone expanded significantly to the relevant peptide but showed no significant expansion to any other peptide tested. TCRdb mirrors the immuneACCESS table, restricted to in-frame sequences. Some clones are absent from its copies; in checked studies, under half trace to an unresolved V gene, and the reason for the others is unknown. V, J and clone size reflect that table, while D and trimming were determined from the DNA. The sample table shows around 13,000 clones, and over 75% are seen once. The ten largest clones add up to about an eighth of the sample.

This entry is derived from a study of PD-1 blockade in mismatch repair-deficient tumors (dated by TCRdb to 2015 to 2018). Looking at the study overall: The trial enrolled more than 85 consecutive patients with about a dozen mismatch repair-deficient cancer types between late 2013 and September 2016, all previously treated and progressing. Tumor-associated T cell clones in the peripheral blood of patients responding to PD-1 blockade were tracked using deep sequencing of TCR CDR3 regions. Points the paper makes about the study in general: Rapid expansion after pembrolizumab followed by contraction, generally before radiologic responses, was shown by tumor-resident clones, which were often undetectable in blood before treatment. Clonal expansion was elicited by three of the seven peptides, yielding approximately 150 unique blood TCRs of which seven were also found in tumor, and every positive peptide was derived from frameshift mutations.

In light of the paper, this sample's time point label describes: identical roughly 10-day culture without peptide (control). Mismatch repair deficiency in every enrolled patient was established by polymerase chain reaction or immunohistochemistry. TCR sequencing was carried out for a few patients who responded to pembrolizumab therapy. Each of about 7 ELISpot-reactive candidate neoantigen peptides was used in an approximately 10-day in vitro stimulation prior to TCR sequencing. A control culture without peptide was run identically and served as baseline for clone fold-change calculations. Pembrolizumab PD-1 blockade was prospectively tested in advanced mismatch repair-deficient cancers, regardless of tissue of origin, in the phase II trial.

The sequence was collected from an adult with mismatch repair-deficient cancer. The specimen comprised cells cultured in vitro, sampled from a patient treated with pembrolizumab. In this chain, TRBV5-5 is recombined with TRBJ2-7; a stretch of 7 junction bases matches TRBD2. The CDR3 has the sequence CASSLVLAPYEQYF. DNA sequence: TGTGCCAGCAGCTTGGTACTAGCGCCATACGAGCAGTACTTC.